The present entry profiles one T cell receptor beta chain with its context. What it binds is not known. The sample belongs to a study of early T cells in non-severe SARS-CoV-2 infection. Study in general: Sequencing was performed on bulk RNA from unsorted whole blood, leaving chains unpaired. General study results and limits: Matching against VDJdb likely underestimated virus-specific expansions, favoring anti-spike CD8.

Attachment of unique molecular identifiers was made to individual cDNA molecules. TCRdb recomputed calls from the 5' RACE reads with MiXCR, one row per CDR3 protein. Among tens of thousands of distinct CDR3 sequences listed, about 11% were seen once. Losses at the gene ends were 3 bases for V and 5 bases for J; bases not matched to a gene: 15. Germline CDR1 and CDR2: MNHNS and SASEGT. The CDR3 runs to 17 residues. This chain joins TRBV6-1 and TRBJ2-7, with 8 positions matching TRBD2. Sequenced here: whole blood, sampled at baseline. The clonotype comes from an adult who was a healthcare worker with PCR-confirmed SARS-CoV-2 infection or an uninfected control (not recorded which). The DNA of the CDR3 is TGTGCCAGCAGTGACCCTGGGGCGCGGGGGGCGCGCAACGAGCAGTACTTC. This translates into CASSDPGARGARNEQYF.